This TCR beta chain was sequenced during a study of Graves' ophthalmopathy and Graves' hyperthyroidism (dated by TCRdb to the late 2010s). A note on the overall study: Peripheral blood was collected before any treatment was given, at the time of initial diagnosis. The study used TCR beta repertoire signatures to distinguish Graves' ophthalmopathy from Graves' hyperthyroidism and to predict progression to ophthalmopathy. In total, approximately 140 blood samples were TCR-sequenced: roughly 45 ophthalmopathy, under 80 hyperthyroidism and approximately 17 hyperthyroidism-to-ophthalmopathy patients. To explore V-J signatures that distinguish ophthalmopathy from hyperthyroidism, a discovery set of about 99 patients was enrolled, made up of 43 with ophthalmopathy and 57 with stable hyperthyroidism. An independent validation cohort comprised 18 hyperthyroidism patients and 17 patients who later progressed from hyperthyroidism to ophthalmopathy. In over 5 hyperthyroidism patients, the T-cell repertoires found in thyroid tissue were compared with those found in blood. Following sample collection, hyperthyroidism patients were given methimazole at a starting dose of 30 mg daily, and ophthalmopathy patients were given high-dose intravenous methylprednisolone. The roughly 100 discovery patients were randomly divided into training and test sets at a 7:3 ratio.

Ophthalmopathy patients were characterized by moderately to severely active disease, a Clinical Activity Score of at least 3, a NOSPECS grade of at least 4, and a disease duration under 3 months. Patients with other autoimmune diseases, uncontrolled infections, pregnancy or lactation were excluded from the study. Clinical symptoms, serum thyroxine, TRAb, thyroid ultrasound and orbital computed tomography formed the basis of the diagnosis. Using Ficoll-Paque density gradient centrifugation, PBMCs were isolated from over 8.5 ml of fresh peripheral blood. Total RNA was extracted using Trizol reagent, and RNA quality was checked on an Agilent 2100 Bioanalyzer. For repertoire sequencing, the TCR beta CDR3 regions were amplified from RNA transcripts. HTBI primers and the Qiagen OneStep RT-PCR kit were used in a first-round RT-PCR, which was followed by a second-round multiplex PCR, size selection and purification. The libraries underwent paired-end sequencing with 100 bp reads on an Illumina HiSeq2000. In the source study's methods: SOAPnuke was used for read processing, and reads with adapters, uncalled bases, a mean Phred below 15, or no exact constant-primer or identifier match were discarded. High-quality paired reads were merged with COPE v1.2.5. Each unique nucleotide sequence was treated as a clonotype, and MiTCR v1.1 was used to align the clonotypes to the IMGT TRB V, D and J references. Analysis was restricted to V-J combinations with a frequency above 0.0001, which covered roughly 99% of repertoires. For each V-J combination, a TCR clonal expansion and chaos score was defined as the ratio of F50 clonal expansion to chaos observed in the TCRdist matrix. Features were reduced by Welch's t-statistics and random forest to around 13 V-J combinations, which fed a naive Bayes classifier. Thyroid-blood repertoire similarity was quantified with the Morisita-Horn index. Clones were called with MiXCR by TCRdb after fastp trimmed the public reads at Q25, and only in-frame beta chains were retained. CDR3 protein duplicates are merged, each entry listing the most common genes and DNA. For this entry, the V and J calls and clone size follow TCRdb and not the study's own pipeline. This sample holds about 160,000 distinct CDR3 sequences; around 40% were observed only once. Approximately 8.9% of the sample belongs to the ten largest clones.

From cysteine to phenylalanine, the CDR3 is 13 amino acids long. Just CDR3 DNA is preserved here, 39 bases in frame from base 1. Looking up the germline V gene yields CDR1 SGHTA and CDR2 FQGNSA. The study at large found these results: Ophthalmopathy was separated from stable hyperthyroidism by the 13-signature model with just under 90% sensitivity and around 81% specificity in cross-validation and with 80%/75% in the test set. In validation, the model predicted ophthalmopathy progression with more than 70% sensitivity and roughly 78% specificity; some 13 predicted patients were CT-confirmed with GO in a median of approximately six months. Most expanded thyroid clonotypes with frequency above 0.001 were also detected in blood, suggesting blood repertoires may reflect the thyroid immune response. Sample size was not statistically predetermined, and group allocation was not concealed from the investigators.

Comment on this clonotype: It lacks a known antigen. A read error may account for a junction end that differs from germline.

The rearranged chain carries TRBV7-2 and TRBJ1-1; TRBD1 is possibly the D segment (5 matching bases). The clonotype was recovered from a man aged 30 to 45 with Graves' ophthalmopathy. Donor details come from another sample of the same person, matched by shared clones. The sequencing sample was made of peripheral blood. The nucleotides are TGTGCCAGCAACTTATGGGACGCCACTGAAGCTTTCTTT. Translated, it reads CASNLWDATEAFF.